Listed below are T cell receptor beta chains from one sample, sequenced in a study of T cell responses to AZD1222 COVID-19 vaccine. Repertoires were generated with immunoSEQ multiplex PCR, while TCRdb's copy carries only in-frame clones and drops some. Counted here are 110,000 to 150,000 clones, approximately 85% occurring once; the ten biggest clones make up roughly 8%. This sample comprised peripheral blood, obtained on day 0 of AZD1222 vaccination. The source of these receptors is an adult in good health. Both conserved end residues are part of each CDR3. Each record gives: V gene, clone size, D gene, J gene, CDR3 protein, CDR3 DNA. A D gene is named only where the DNA matches it firmly. Expanded clones are given a class, and other clones once, few, many or no size at all.

TRBV29-1	NA	TRBD2	TRBJ2-3	CSVRRENTDTQYF	TGCAGCGTTCGGCGGGAGAACACAGATACGCAGTATTTT
TRBV5-1	NA	NA	TRBJ1-2	CASSFVGADYGYTF	TGCGCCAGCAGCTTCGTCGGGGCGGACTATGGCTACACCTTC
TRBV10-3	NA	TRBD2	TRBJ2-7	CAISEAGGGYEQYF	TGTGCCATCAGTGAGGCTGGGGGGGGCTACGAGCAGTACTTC
TRBV7-8	NA	NA	TRBJ1-1	CASSLTGGNTEAFF	TGTGCCAGCAGCTTAACAGGTGGGAACACTGAAGCTTTCTTT
TRBV3-1/TRBV3-2	NA	NA	TRBJ2-1	CASSQESVEQFF	TGTGCCAGCAGCCAAGAGTCGGTTGAGCAGTTCTTC
TRBV19	NA	TRBD1	TRBJ1-1	CASSTWDREQAFF	TGTGCCAGTAGTACTTGGGACAGGGAGCAAGCTTTCTTT
TRBV10-3	once	NA	TRBJ1-5	CAISAQGLNQPQHF	TGTGCCATCAGTGCCCAGGGACTCAATCAGCCCCAGCATTTT
TRBV5-4	NA	NA	TRBJ2-2	CASSLRETAIGELFF	TGTGCCAGCAGCTTAAGAGAGACGGCCATCGGGGAGCTGTTTTTT
TRBV4-1	NA	NA	TRBJ2-1	CASSQDLSPLREQFF	TGCGCCAGCAGCCAAGATCTCTCACCCCTCAGGGAGCAGTTCTTC
TRBV2	once	NA	TRBJ2-4	CASSKGEQADLAQYF	TGTGCCAGCAGCAAAGGGGAGCAAGCGGACTTGGCTCAGTACTTC
TRBV28	NA	TRBD1	TRBJ1-3	CASSSIDRAGNTIYF	TGTGCCAGCAGTTCAATAGACAGGGCTGGAAACACCATATATTTT
TRBV5-6	NA	NA	TRBJ1-4	CASSLLWGNEKLFF	TGTGCCAGCAGCTTATTATGGGGGAATGAAAAACTGTTTTTT
TRBV2	NA	TRBD1	TRBJ1-2	CASSEAPGQGDYNYGYTF	TGTGCCAGCAGTGAAGCTCCGGGACAGGGAGACTATAACTATGGCTACACCTTC
TRBV11-2	NA	NA	TRBJ2-1	CASSLSQGTEQFF	TGTGCCAGCAGCTTATCCCAAGGGACTGAGCAGTTCTTC
TRBV20-1	once	NA	TRBJ2-3	CSAVLRDTQYF	TGCAGTGCTGTCTTACGAGATACGCAGTATTTT
TRBV9	NA	NA	TRBJ2-3	CASSVAGGTPSTDTQYF	TGTGCCAGCAGCGTAGCTGGTGGGACACCTAGCACAGATACGCAGTATTTT
TRBV29-1	NA	TRBD2	TRBJ2-1	CSVEGAAGGSSYNEQFF	TGCAGCGTTGAAGGGGCAGCCGGCGGGAGCTCCTACAATGAGCAGTTCTTC
TRBV27	few	NA	TRBJ2-1	CASSFGDSYNEQFF	TGTGCCAGCAGTTTTGGGGACTCCTACAATGAGCAGTTCTTC
TRBV5-3	NA	NA	TRBJ2-5	CARSFGLQETQYF	TGTGCCAGAAGTTTCGGACTACAAGAGACCCAGTACTTC
TRBV3-1/TRBV3-2	once	TRBD1	TRBJ1-1	CASSQLGGGTGNAEAFF	TGTGCCAGCAGCCAACTAGGCGGGGGGACAGGGAATGCGGAAGCTTTCTTT
TRBV5-6	NA	NA	TRBJ1-2	CASSLYGEGAEAF	TGTGCCAGCAGCTTATACGGGGAAGGGGCCGAGGCCTTC
TRBV4-1	NA	NA	TRBJ2-1	CASSQTINHNEQFF	TGCGCCAGCAGCCAAACGATTAACCACAATGAGCAGTTCTTC
TRBV2	NA	NA	TRBJ1-1	CASRGNTEAFF	TGTGCCAGCAGGGGTAATACTGAAGCTTTCTTT
TRBV20-1	NA	NA	TRBJ2-7	CSASLTSYEQYF	TGCAGTGCTAGTCTCACCTCCTACGAGCAGTACTTC
TRBV7-6	NA	NA	TRBJ2-7	CASSENTSYREQYF	TGTGCCAGCAGCGAAAATACCTCTTACCGCGAGCAGTACTTC
TRBV2	NA	TRBD1	TRBJ1-1	CASSGQGGSTEAFF	TGTGCCAGCAGTGGACAGGGGGGAAGCACTGAAGCTTTCTTT